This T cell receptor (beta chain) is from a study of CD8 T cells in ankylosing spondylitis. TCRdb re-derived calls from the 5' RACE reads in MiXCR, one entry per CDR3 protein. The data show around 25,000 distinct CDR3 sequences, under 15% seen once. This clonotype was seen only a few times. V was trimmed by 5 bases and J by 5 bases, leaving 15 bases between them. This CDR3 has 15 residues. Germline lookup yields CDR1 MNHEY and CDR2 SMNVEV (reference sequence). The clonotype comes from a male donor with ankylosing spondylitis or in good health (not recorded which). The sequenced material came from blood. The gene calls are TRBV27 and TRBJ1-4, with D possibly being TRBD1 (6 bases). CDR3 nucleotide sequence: TGTGCCAGCAGTCTCGGGGCAAGGGGGAATGAAAAACTGTTTTTT. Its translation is CASSLGARGNEKLFF.